The text below deals with one T cell receptor beta chain. Germline lookup yields CDR1 MNHNS and CDR2 SASEGT. The CDR3 length is 13 residues. The ends were cut back, 3 bases at V and 9 bases at J, with 15 bases in the middle. This sample was taken from a study of blood T cell repertoires in COVID-19. Recovered Cohort 3 donors showed two negative PCRs, clearance, or symptom resolution. Clones were read by immunoSEQ multiplex PCR, and TCRdb kept only the in-frame ones, dropping some. The sample lists about 250,000 clones, more than 85% occurring once. Sequences were obtained from PBMCs or T cells enriched from blood (not recorded which). This receptor was obtained from a man in his forties who had recovered from COVID-19. This chain links TRBV6-1 with TRBJ2-7, with a weak D call TRBD1 (6 bases). DNA of the CDR3: TGTGCCAGCAGTGACCCGGACAGTCGAGGGCAGTACTTC. Residues: CASSDPDSRGQYF.